Presented here are 24 T cell receptor beta chains from one specimen sequenced in a study of PD-1 blockade in classical Hodgkin lymphoma. Produced via immunoSEQ multiplex PCR; TCRdb's table is partial and in-frame only. The sample lists about 50,000 clones; around 76% were seen once. Described time point: cycle 4 day 1 (C4D1), after six to seven weeks of nivolumab. Every patient was affected by relapse after autologous stem cell transplantation, while exposure to brentuximab vedotin was not uniform. Source: peripheral blood mononuclear cells (PBMCs), taken before the fourth cycle of nivolumab. The receptor set was obtained from a human donor with classical Hodgkin lymphoma.

This clone was seen once. The chain recombines TRBV28 with TRBJ1-1; D remains unclear. The V gene's germline CDR1 is MDHEN and CDR2 SYDVKM. Trimming pared 3 bases from V and 0 bases from J, leaving 8 bases between. This CDR3 spans 14 amino acids. CDR3 coding DNA: TGTGCCAGCAGTTTCCCCGGTGTGAACACTGAAGCTTTCTTT. Residues: CASSFPGVNTEAFF.

This clone has just one count. The chain combines TRBV7-3 with TRBJ2-1; TRBD2 matches 8 bases. CDR1 and CDR2 from the germline V gene are SGHTA and FQGTGA. Germline trimming cut 3 bases from V and 9 bases from J; bases unmatched to any gene: 13. The CDR3 is 16 residues long. CDR3 sequence reads: CASSLYSGTRYGEQFF. CDR3 nucleotides: TGTGCCAGCAGCTTGTACTCCGGGACTAGATACGGTGAGCAGTTCTTC.

With regard to this clone: This CDR3 is also generated by other DNA sequences in the sample. The V and J genes are TRBV18 and TRBJ2-2; D is unresolved. Germline V lookup: CDR1 KGHSH, CDR2 LQKENI. V lost 1 base and J 1 base, leaving 4 bases between the germline ends. The CDR3 sequence is 14 residues long. CDR3 DNA sequence: TGTGCCAGCTCACCACGGCAGAACACCGGGGAGCTGTTTTTT. It encodes CASSPRQNTGELFF.

This clone was observed a handful of times. The rearrangement uses TRBV2 and TRBJ1-1; the D is unclear. The CDR3 runs to 11 residues. Per the germline V gene, CDR1 is SNHLY and CDR2 is FYNNEI. V was shortened by 5 bases and J by 7 bases, with 8 bases between the two germline ends. The CDR3 coding sequence is TGTGCCAGCAGTTACGACGGTGAAGCTTTCTTT. Its translation: CASSYDGEAFF.

This clone appeared once. V usage is TRBV5-1 and J usage is TRBJ2-1; 16 bases match TRBD2. In germline, CDR1 is SGHRS, CDR2 YFSETQ. The CDR3 spans 16 residues. Unmatched junction bases numbered 7, after V lost 4 bases and J lost 9 bases. The DNA for the CDR3 is TGCGCCAGCAGCCGGGGACTAGCGGGAGGGTATCTTGAGCAGTTCTTC. It translates to CASSRGLAGGYLEQFF. Looking up the rest from reference TRBV5-1 and TRBJ2-1 gives the full variable domain: KAGVTQTPRYLIKTRGQQVTLSCSPISGHRSVSWYQQTPGQGLQFLFEYFSETQRNKGNFPGRFSGRQFSNSRSEMNVSTLELGDSALYLCASSRGLAGGYLEQFFGPGTRLTVL.

This chain connects TRBV27 to TRBJ2-7, with D unresolved. The CDR3 loop spans 15 amino acids. With 7 bases removed from V and 0 bases from J, the gap between germline ends came to 16 bases. CDR1 is MNHEY and CDR2 is SMNVEV in the germline V gene (reference sequence). The CDR3 region is CASNITAQSSYEQYF. CDR3 DNA sequence: TGTGCCAGCAACATAACAGCACAGTCCTCCTACGAGCAGTACTTC.

This clone came up a few times. V and J are TRBV7-2 and TRBJ2-1; D is undetermined. The germline V and J ends were trimmed by 1 base and 12 bases, with 13 bases remaining between them. There are 13 residues in the CDR3. Germline V gene sequence: CDR1 SGHTA, CDR2 FQGNSA. CDR3 nucleotide sequence: TGTGCCAGCAGCTTAGGACTTTTGGTCGGGCAGTTCTTC. It yields the protein CASSLGLLVGQFF.

The J gene is TRBJ1-5, the V gene TRBV28; D may be TRBD1 (6 bases). Trimming cost V 5 bases and J 4 bases, with 18 bases left between them. Germline CDR1 and CDR2: MDHEN and SYDVKM. This CDR3 is 16 amino acids long. DNA for the CDR3: TGTGCCAGCAGTACTTCCGCCGGGACACCGAATCAGCCCCAGCATTTT. It codes for CASSTSAGTPNQPQHF.

This rearrangement joins TRBV28 to TRBJ1-2, with D hard to call. Germline CDR1 MDHEN, CDR2 SYDVKM. V was clipped by 7 bases and J by 4 bases, with 16 bases between them. The CDR3 loop spans 14 amino acids. CDR3 amino acids: CASKLWQDFYGYTF. The CDR3, as DNA: TGTGCCAGCAAACTTTGGCAGGACTTCTATGGCTACACCTTC.

This chain uses TRBV4-3 with TRBJ1-2; no reliable D call. This CDR3 comprises 16 residues. V shed 0 bases and J shed 8 bases, with 19 bases lying between them. Germline V lookup: CDR1 LGHNA, CDR2 YSLEER. The CDR3 sequence is CASSQDSVRRLWGYTF. The CDR3 DNA reads as TGCGCCAGCAGCCAAGATTCGGTGAGAAGGTTGTGGGGCTACACCTTC.

The chain recombines TRBV27 with TRBJ2-1; TRBD2 might be the D (6 bases). The CDR3 runs to 15 residues. V lost 5 bases to trimming and J lost 2 bases, with 13 bases between them. CDR1 and CDR2 from the germline V gene are MNHEY and SMNVEV (reference sequence). CDR3 sequence (DNA): TGTGCCAGCAGTCCCCCTGGAGGGCCCTACAATGAGCAGTTCTTC. It is translated as CASSPPGGPYNEQFF.

This sequence joins TRBV7-8 and TRBJ1-6; the D gene is possibly TRBD1 (6 bases). The CDR3 has 14 amino acids. V lost 1 base and J lost 6, with 7 bases in between. CDR1 is SGHVS, CDR2 FQNEAQ, per germline. This CDR3 reads CASSLEGGNSPLHF. The CDR3 nucleotides read TGTGCCAGCAGCTTAGAAGGGGGTAATTCACCCCTCCACTTT. The variable domain in full, with the rest retrieved from reference TRBV7-8 and TRBJ1-6, is GAGVSQSPRYKVAKRGQDVALRCDPISGHVSLFWYQQALGQGPEFLTYFQNEAQLDKSGLPSDRFFAERPEGSVSTLKIQRTQQEDSAVYLCASSLEGGNSPLHFGNGTRLTVT.

This clone was recorded a few times. This rearrangement joins TRBV9 to TRBJ2-3; D call uncertain. The germline CDR1 and CDR2 sequences are SGDLS and YYNGEE. V was shortened by 4 bases and J by 2 bases, with 2 bases between the two germline ends. The CDR3 extends over 11 amino acids. CDR3 in amino acids: CASSITDTQYF. The DNA of the CDR3 is TGTGCCAGCAGCATCACAGATACGCAGTATTTT.

This sequence joins TRBV5-4 and TRBJ2-5; TRBD2 matches at 13 bases. CDR1 is SGHNT, CDR2 YYREEE, per germline (reference sequence). Germline trimming cut 0 bases from V and 5 bases from J; bases unmatched to any gene: 4. The CDR3 totals 16 residues. The CDR3 DNA reads as TGTGCCAGCAGCTTGGCCGGGACTAGCGGGACGGAGACCCAGTACTTC. This encodes CASSLAGTSGTETQYF.

The chain recombines TRBV19 with TRBJ2-7; D unresolved. Looked up from germline, CDR1 is LNHDA and CDR2 is SQIVND (reference sequence). The CDR3 is made up of 13 amino acids. Trimming stripped 1 base from V and 6 bases from J, with 10 bases between. The CDR3 bases are TGTGCCAGTAGTATAGGCCCCAGATCCGAGCAGTACTTC. This gives the protein CASSIGPRSEQYF.

The chain uses TRBV28 and TRBJ1-5; no clear D. Trimming took 8 bases from V and 0 from J, leaving 11 bases between them. From germline, CDR1 is MDHEN and CDR2 SYDVKM. The CDR3 totals 14 residues. The chain's CDR3 is CASAFVGSNQPQHF. The DNA for the CDR3 is TGTGCCAGCGCCTTTGTGGGTAGCAATCAGCCCCAGCATTTT.

The J gene is TRBJ1-1, the V gene TRBV29-1; D may be TRBD1 (6 bases). Germline lookup yields CDR1 SQVTM and CDR2 ANQGSEA. The CDR3 is 14 amino acids. With 3 bases removed from V and 5 bases from J, the gap between germline ends came to 16 bases. In DNA, the CDR3 is TGCAGCGTTGATGGGGGGCGCTTATGGACTGAAGCTTTCTTT. It translates to CSVDGGRLWTEAFF. Using reference TRBV29-1 and TRBJ1-1 for the parts outside the CDR3, the full variable domain is SAVISQKPSRDICQRGTSLTIQCQVDSQVTMMFWYRQQPGQSLTLIATANQGSEATYESGFVIDKFPISRPNLTFSTLTVSNMSPEDSSIYLCSVDGGRLWTEAFFGQGTRLTVV.

J is TRBJ2-7 and V is TRBV5-6; 7 positions agree with TRBD1. There are 14 residues in the CDR3. V was clipped by 2 bases and J by 2 bases; unmatched bases: 4. Germline CDR1 reads SGHDT; CDR2 reads YYEEEE. The CDR3 DNA reads TGTGCCAGCAGCTTAGGGGGCTCCCCCTACGAGCAGTACTTC. Translated, it gives CASSLGGSPYEQYF.

The CDR3 nucleotides read TGTGCCAGCAGGGCGGGAGTTGATACGCAGTATTTT. As protein: CASRAGVDTQYF. The V and J genes are TRBV28 and TRBJ2-3, with TRBD2 matching over 7 bases. J was trimmed by 6 bases and V by 6 bases; bases with no gene match: 3. The CDR3 consists of 12 residues. Germline loops: CDR1 MDHEN, CDR2 SYDVKM.

This rearrangement joins TRBV19 to TRBJ2-3; D remains unclear. Per germline, CDR1 LNHDA and CDR2 SQIVND (reference sequence). This CDR3 is 15 amino acids long. The V and J ends lost 1 base and 2 bases respectively, with 10 bases between them. CDR3 protein: CASSIGGFNTDTQYF. The CDR3 region has the DNA TGTGCCAGTAGTATAGGGGGATTCAACACAGATACGCAGTATTTT.

By share, this clone counts as medium-sized. The chain carries TRBV5-1 and TRBJ2-7, with D uncertain. V was trimmed by 0 bases and J by 2 bases, leaving 9 bases between them. Germline V gene sequence: CDR1 SGHRS, CDR2 YFSETQ. The CDR3 contains 14 residues. CDR3 loop: CASSLEGMPYEQYF. The CDR3, as DNA: TGCGCCAGCAGCTTGGAAGGAATGCCCTACGAGCAGTACTTC.

This clone came up a few times. CDR3 loop: CASSQAAYGYTF. CDR3 coding DNA: TGTGCCAGCAGCCAAGCAGCCTATGGCTACACCTTC. This rearrangement joins TRBV14 to TRBJ1-2; D unresolved. The CDR3 runs to 12 residues. Trimming cost V 1 base and J 4 bases, with 4 bases left between them. The germline gives CDR1 SGHDN, CDR2 FVKESK.

The V and J genes are TRBV6-6 and TRBJ2-5; 9 bases match TRBD1. The DNA end is more similar to TRBJ2-7, so the J call may be wrong. This CDR3 has 13 residues. Germline CDR1 MNHNY, CDR2 SVGAGI (reference sequence). CDR3 amino acids: CASKDRGPYEQYF. The CDR3 DNA reads TGTGCCAGCAAGGACAGGGGCCCCTACGAGCAGTACTTC.

This chain links TRBV5-6 with TRBJ2-1; TRBD1 might be the D (5 bases). The CDR3 spans 18 residues. V gave up 1 base and J gave up 6 bases, with 23 bases separating them. Germline CDR1 and CDR2: SGHDT and YYEEEE. The CDR3 sequence: CASSLLGEGRLGVNEQFF. The CDR3 DNA sequence: TGTGCCAGCAGCTTGTTAGGGGAAGGAAGGTTAGGAGTCAATGAGCAGTTCTTC.